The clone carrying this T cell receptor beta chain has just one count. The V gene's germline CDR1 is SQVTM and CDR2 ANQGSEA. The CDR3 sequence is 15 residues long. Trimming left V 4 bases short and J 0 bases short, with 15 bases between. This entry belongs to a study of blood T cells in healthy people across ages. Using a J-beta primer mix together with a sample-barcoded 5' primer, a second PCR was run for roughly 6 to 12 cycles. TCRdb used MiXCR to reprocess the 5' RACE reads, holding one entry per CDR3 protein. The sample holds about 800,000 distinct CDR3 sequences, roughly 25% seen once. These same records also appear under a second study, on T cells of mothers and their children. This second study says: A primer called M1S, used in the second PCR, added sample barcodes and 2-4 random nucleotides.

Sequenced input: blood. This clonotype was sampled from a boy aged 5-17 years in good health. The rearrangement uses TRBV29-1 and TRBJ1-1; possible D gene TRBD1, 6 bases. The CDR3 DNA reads TGCAGCGTTGGAACTGTGGGACATATGAACACTGAAGCTTTCTTT. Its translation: CSVGTVGHMNTEAFF. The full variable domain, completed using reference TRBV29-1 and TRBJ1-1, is SAVISQKPSRDICQRGTSLTIQCQVDSQVTMMFWYRQQPGQSLTLIATANQGSEATYESGFVIDKFPISRPNLTFSTLTVSNMSPEDSSIYLCSVGTVGHMNTEAFFGQGTRLTVV.